The rows below give T cell receptor beta chains drawn from one sample of a study of T cell changes during pregnancy in multiple sclerosis. The table came from immunoSEQ multiplex PCR; TCRdb's copy has only in-frame clones and leaves some out. This sample carries over 45,000 clones, over 90% of them seen once, and the ten largest clones take approximately 2.5%. The sequencing here drew on CD8+ T cells from peripheral blood mononuclear cells, taken in the third trimester of pregnancy. Source of these receptors: a female donor with multiple sclerosis, enrolled in a pregnancy study. Each CDR3 is given with its conserved first and last residue. Fields, in order: J gene, D gene, V gene, CDR3 length, clone size, CDR3 protein, CDR3 DNA. A D gene is named only where the DNA matches it firmly. Clone size is not always given. Where it is, it says once, few, many or a class for expanded clones.

TRBJ2-3 | - | TRBV30 | 15 | - | CAWKRDTIFTDTQYF | TGTGCCTGGAAGCGGGACACGATATTTACAGATACGCAGTATTTT
TRBJ1-4 | - | TRBV4-3 | 14 | - | CASSQDWVREKLFF | TGCGCCAGCAGCCAAGATTGGGTGCGGGAAAAACTGTTTTTT
TRBJ2-1 | - | TRBV7-6 | 14 | - | CASSAERGYNEQFF | TGTGCCAGCAGCGCGGAGAGGGGGTACAATGAGCAGTTCTTC
TRBJ1-5 | - | TRBV7-8 | 16 | - | CASSKGPPRSNQPQHF | TGTGCCAGCAGTAAGGGGCCCCCGCGGAGCAATCAGCCCCAGCATTTT
TRBJ1-4 | - | TRBV19 | 14 | - | CASSLGATNEKLFF | TGTGCCAGTAGCTTGGGCGCAACTAATGAAAAACTGTTTTTT
TRBJ1-4 | - | TRBV6-5 | 15 | - | CASSYSSGLNEKLFF | TGTGCCAGCAGTTACTCGTCAGGGCTCAATGAAAAACTGTTTTTT
TRBJ1-2 | TRBD1 | TRBV10-2 | 15 | - | CATSPPEGAHYGYTF | TGCGCCACCTCCCCTCCCGAGGGGGCCCACTATGGCTACACCTTC
TRBJ1-1 | - | TRBV4-3 | 13 | few | CASSQNRDTEAFF | TGCGCCAGCAGCCAAAACAGGGACACTGAAGCTTTCTTT
TRBJ2-6 | TRBD1 | TRBV19 | 17 | - | CASSTGTGDYGANVLTF | TGTGCCAGTTCGACCGGGACAGGGGATTATGGGGCCAACGTCCTGACTTTC
TRBJ1-1 | - | TRBV4-3 | 15 | - | CASSQEDDTYTEAFF | TGCGCCAGCAGCCAAGAAGACGACACCTACACTGAAGCTTTCTTT
TRBJ2-1 | TRBD2 | TRBV5-1 | 14 | - | CASSLTSGYNEQFF | TGCGCCAGCAGCTTGACTAGCGGCTACAATGAGCAGTTCTTC
TRBJ2-1 | - | TRBV27 | 14 | - | CASSRTGIHNEQFF | TGTGCCAGCAGTAGAACAGGGATACACAATGAGCAGTTCTTC
TRBJ2-3 | TRBD1 | TRBV7-9 | 15 | - | CASSSGQGAENTQYF | TGTGCCAGCAGCTCGGGACAGGGGGCGGAAAATACGCAGTATTTT
TRBJ2-2 | - | TRBV23-1 | 16 | - | CASSQYGGRNTGELFF | TGCGCCAGCAGTCAATACGGAGGACGAAACACCGGGGAGCTGTTTTTT
TRBJ1-3 | TRBD1 | TRBV4-1 | 17 | - | CASSPAPTGSPGNTIYF | TGCGCCAGCAGCCCGGCGCCGACAGGGTCCCCTGGAAACACCATATATTTT
TRBJ2-1 | - | TRBV15 | 15 | - | CATSRASGSYNEQFF | TGTGCCACCAGCAGAGCCTCAGGATCCTACAATGAGCAGTTCTTC
TRBJ2-7 | - | TRBV27 | 15 | - | CASSLGAGYMREQYF | TGTGCCAGCAGTTTGGGGGCAGGGTATATGCGCGAGCAGTACTTC
TRBJ2-1 | - | TRBV19 | 15 | - | CASKAGPSSYNEQFF | TGTGCCAGTAAAGCAGGCCCCAGCTCCTACAATGAGCAGTTCTTC
TRBJ1-1 | - | TRBV20-1 | 11 | - | CSALDYTEAFF | TGCAGTGCTCTAGATTACACTGAAGCTTTCTTT
TRBJ2-1 | TRBD2 | TRBV4-2 | 16 | - | CASSHSGTSGYNEQFF | TGTGCCAGCAGCCACTCCGGGACTAGCGGATACAATGAGCAGTTCTTC
TRBJ2-1 | TRBD2 | TRBV27 | 16 | - | CASSFLGGREYNEQFF | TGTGCCAGCAGTTTCCTCGGGGGGAGGGAATACAATGAGCAGTTCTTC
TRBJ1-2 | - | TRBV4-1 | 13 | once | CASSQAGEYGYTF | TGCGCCAGCAGCCAAGCAGGGGAATATGGCTACACCTTC
TRBJ2-1 | TRBD2 | TRBV18 | 15 | - | CASSPWGAGENEQFF | TGTGCCAGCTCACCCTGGGGAGCGGGAGAAAATGAGCAGTTCTTC
TRBJ2-2 | - | TRBV28 | 15 | - | CASNLGQTNTGELFF | TGTGCCAGCAACCTCGGACAGACGAACACCGGGGAGCTGTTTTTT
TRBJ2-3 | TRBD1 | TRBV19 | 16 | - | CASSTGQDDSTDTQYF | TGTGCCAGTAGTACCGGACAGGACGATAGCACAGATACGCAGTATTTT
TRBJ2-7 | TRBD1 | TRBV28 | 15 | - | CASSRRGLLSYEQYF | TGTGCCAGCAGCCGTAGGGGGCTCCTCTCCTACGAGCAGTACTTC
TRBJ1-1 | TRBD1 | TRBV5-1 | 14 | - | CASSTDRAHTEAFF | TGCGCCAGCAGCACGGACAGGGCCCACACTGAAGCTTTCTTT
TRBJ2-7 | TRBD2 | TRBV5-1 | 16 | - | CASSAGLAGGRDEQYF | TGCGCCAGCAGCGCGGGACTAGCGGGAGGGCGCGACGAGCAGTACTTC
TRBJ2-7 | TRBD1 | TRBV6-1 | 14 | - | CASLWDSSSYEQYF | TGTGCCAGCCTCTGGGACAGCAGCTCCTACGAGCAGTACTTC
TRBJ2-7 | TRBD1 | TRBV28 | 15 | - | CASSLSQGTFYEQYF | TGTGCCAGCAGTTTATCACAGGGGACCTTCTACGAGCAGTACTTC
TRBJ2-1 | TRBD1 | TRBV11-2 | 14 | - | CASSFATGIYEQFF | TGTGCCAGCAGCTTTGCGACAGGGATTTATGAGCAGTTCTTC
TRBJ2-7 | TRBD1 | TRBV7-8 | 16 | - | CASSLGGDRVIHEQYF | TGTGCCAGCAGCTTAGGGGGGGACAGGGTCATCCACGAGCAGTACTTC
TRBJ1-3 | TRBD1 | TRBV6-5 | 15 | - | CASSYRTGTGNTIYF | TGTGCCAGCAGTTACAGGACAGGGACTGGAAACACCATATATTTT
TRBJ2-3 | TRBD2 | TRBV2 | 15 | once | CASSETSGISDTQYF | TGTGCCAGCAGCGAGACTAGCGGGATATCAGATACGCAGTATTTT
TRBJ1-1 | - | TRBV2 | 16 | - | CASSGSSYPMNTEAFF | TGTGCCAGCAGTGGCTCTAGTTACCCCATGAACACTGAAGCTTTCTTT
TRBJ2-1 | - | TRBV29-1 | 14 | once | CSVESGSSYNEQFF | TGCAGCGTTGAATCTGGCAGCTCCTACAATGAGCAGTTCTTC
TRBJ2-7 | TRBD2 | TRBV19 | 13 | - | CASSPSGRGEQYF | TGTGCCAGTAGTCCCAGCGGGAGAGGGGAGCAGTACTTC
TRBJ1-5 | TRBD1 | TRBV19 | 15 | - | CASSAGTGGYQPQHF | TGTGCCAGTAGTGCCGGGACAGGAGGATATCAGCCCCAGCATTTT
TRBJ1-4 | - | TRBV6-5 | 15 | - | CASSYSTRGNEKLFF | TGTGCCAGCAGTTACTCAACAAGGGGTAATGAAAAACTGTTTTTT
TRBJ1-2 | TRBD1 | TRBV19 | 17 | - | CASSIPDRDRGPDGYTF | TGTGCCAGTAGTATACCAGACCGGGACAGGGGTCCGGATGGCTACACCTTC
TRBJ2-4 | - | TRBV27 | 14 | - | CASMRQGAKNIQYF | TGTGCCAGCATGAGGCAGGGGGCCAAAAACATTCAGTACTTC